One and the same sample provided the 18 T cell receptor beta chains below, sequenced in a study of blood T cell repertoires in COVID-19. Data came from immunoSEQ multiplex PCR; TCRdb stores just in-frame clones and leaves some out. The repertoire holds about 150,000 clones, with about four fifths as singletons. Specimen: peripheral blood. These receptors were collected from a woman of 80 years or more with acute or convalescent COVID-19.

V usage is TRBV28 and J usage is TRBJ1-4; the match to TRBD1 covers 9 bases. The germline V gene has CDR1 MDHEN and CDR2 SYDVKM. The CDR3 spans 14 residues. The junction had 7 bases not matched to a gene; V was cut back by 6 bases and J by 8 bases. For the CDR3, the DNA is TGTGCCAGCAGCGAAAGACAGGGGGGAGAAAAACTGTTTTTT. Protein sequence: CASSERQGGEKLFF.

This rearrangement joins TRBV18 to TRBJ1-2, with D possibly TRBD1 on 6 matching bases. This CDR3 spans 17 amino acids. The germline CDR1 and CDR2 sequences are KGHSH and LQKENI. V lost 4 bases and J 2 bases, leaving 20 bases between the germline ends. The CDR3 DNA sequence: TGTGCCAGCTCACGAACGGACAGTGCGGGCCCCAACTATGGCTACACCTTC. Translated, it gives CASSRTDSAGPNYGYTF.

This clone has at least ten counts. The V call is TRBV27, the J call TRBJ2-5; 8 bases are shared with TRBD2. The V gene end was trimmed by 9 bases and the J gene end by 5 bases; junction bases not matched to a gene: 14. The V gene's germline CDR1 is MNHEY and CDR2 SMNVEV (reference sequence). The CDR3 spans 15 residues. This CDR3 is CASKSGGRKWETQYF. In nucleotides, the CDR3 is TGTGCCAGTAAATCAGGCGGGAGGAAATGGGAGACCCAGTACTTC.

This chain connects TRBV7-2 to TRBJ1-1; D possibly corresponds to TRBD1 (6 bases). V shed 4 bases and J shed 5 bases, with 23 bases lying between them. Germline V gene sequence: CDR1 SGHTA, CDR2 FQGNSA. This CDR3 contains 17 residues. This chain's CDR3 is CASSSYGRGTRDTEAFF. The CDR3 DNA reads as TGTGCCAGCAGCTCCTATGGGAGGGGGACCCGAGATACTGAAGCTTTCTTT.

The CDR3 sequence is CASSPNYEQYF. CDR3 DNA: TGTGCCAGCAGCCCCAATTACGAGCAGTACTTC. The rearrangement links TRBV7-8 to TRBJ2-7; no clear D. The germline V gene has CDR1 SGHVS and CDR2 FQNEAQ. Trimming shortened V by 5 bases and J by 4 bases, and 6 bases separated the two germline ends. There are 11 residues in the CDR3. Looking up the rest from reference TRBV7-8 and TRBJ2-7 gives the full variable domain: GAGVSQSPRYKVAKRGQDVALRCDPISGHVSLFWYQQALGQGPEFLTYFQNEAQLDKSGLPSDRFFAERPEGSVSTLKIQRTQQEDSAVYLCASSPNYEQYFGPGTRLTVT.

The gene calls are TRBV19 and TRBJ1-2; 11 bases are shared with TRBD1. The V and J ends lost 5 bases and 7 bases, in that order; junction bases with no gene match: 9. The CDR3 consists of 15 residues. The V gene's germline CDR1 is LNHDA and CDR2 SQIVND (reference sequence). CDR3 in DNA: TGTGCCAGTAGTTTAGGAGGACAGGGGGCAGGTGGCTACACCTTC. Protein: CASSLGGQGAGGYTF. Based on the CDR3 plus reference TRBV19 and TRBJ1-2, the full variable domain is DGGITQSPKYLFRKEGQNVTLSCEQNLNHDAMYWYRQDPGQGLRLIYYSQIVNDFQKGDIAEGYSVSREKKESFPLTVTSAQKNPTAFYLCASSLGGQGAGGYTFGSGTRLTVV.

In DNA, the CDR3 is TGTGCCAGCAGGGCGACAGGGGGCGCCGACGGCTACACCTTC. Translated, it gives CASRATGGADGYTF. The rearrangement joins TRBV27 to TRBJ1-2; 10 nucleotides agree with TRBD1. Germline CDR1 reads MNHEY; CDR2 reads SMNVEV (reference sequence). Losses at the gene ends were 6 bases for V and 8 bases for J; bases not matched to a gene: 9. The CDR3 is 14 amino acids.

J is TRBJ1-2 and V is TRBV12-5; no clear D gene. V was shortened by 6 bases and J by 1 base, with 6 bases between the two germline ends. The germline gives CDR1 LGHNT, CDR2 FRNRAP. The CDR3 sequence is 12 residues long. CDR3 amino acids: CASGGDNYGYTF. The CDR3 nucleotides read TGTGCTAGTGGGGGCGATAACTATGGCTACACCTTC.

The CDR3 is CASSQVGQGAMNEQFF. The CDR3, as DNA: TGTGCCAGCAGCCAAGTGGGACAGGGGGCTATGAATGAGCAGTTCTTC. The V and J genes are TRBV3-1 (or the pseudogene TRBV3-2) and TRBJ2-1, with 12 positions matching TRBD1. Trimming took 1 base from V and 7 from J; bases not matched to a gene: 5. The CDR3 contains 16 residues. Germline CDR1 and CDR2: LGHDT and YNNKEL (reference sequence).

The chain uses TRBV28 and TRBJ1-1; possibly TRBD1 for D (5 bases). The length of the CDR3 is 13 residues. Germline CDR1 reads MDHEN; CDR2 reads SYDVKM. The V gene lost 5 bases and the J gene lost 4 bases, with 11 bases spanning the gap. CDR3 DNA sequence: TGTGCCAGCAGTCCCTGGGGGGGCACTGAAGCTTTCTTT. Translating it yields CASSPWGGTEAFF.

The V gene is TRBV19, the J gene TRBJ2-2, with 9 bases matching TRBD1. V gave up 5 bases and J gave up 9 bases; unmatched junction bases: 28. Germline V gene data show CDR1 as LNHDA and CDR2 as SQIVND (reference sequence). The CDR3 runs 21 residues. The DNA for the CDR3 is TGTGCCAGTAGTCCCGGGACAGGGAAATACTACACCGGGGACGCTACGTGGGAGCTGTTTTTT. Its translation: CASSPGTGKYYTGDATWELFF.

This clone was observed a few times. The chain links TRBV7-2 to TRBJ2-7, with D tentatively TRBD1 (6 bases). The CDR3 has 15 residues. Looked up from germline, CDR1 is SGHTA and CDR2 is FQGNSA. Trimming removed 4 bases at V and 3 bases at J, with 16 bases between. CDR3 residues: CASSSPGQNYYEQYF. The CDR3 nucleotides read TGTGCCAGCAGCTCGCCGGGACAAAACTACTACGAGCAGTACTTC.

CDR3 bases: TGCGCCAGCAGCTCGACTAGCGGGGGGCTAAGCGAGCAGTACTTC. Translation: CASSSTSGGLSEQYF. The chain is built from TRBV5-1 and TRBJ2-7, with 13 positions matching TRBD2. Per the germline V gene, CDR1 is SGHRS and CDR2 is YFSETQ. There are 15 residues in the CDR3. Trimming at V came to 3 bases and at J to 6 bases, leaving 6 bases not matched to a gene.

The chain joins TRBV28 to TRBJ2-4; D may be TRBD1 (5 bases). The CDR3 spans 16 residues. Germline lookup yields CDR1 MDHEN and CDR2 SYDVKM. V gave up 5 bases and J gave up 0 bases, with 14 bases separating them. The CDR3 loop is CASSPDRELAKNIQYF. CDR3 nucleotide sequence: TGTGCCAGCAGTCCCGACAGAGAGTTAGCCAAAAACATTCAGTACTTC.

The V gene is TRBV19, the J gene TRBJ2-7; 10 bases are a match to TRBD2. The length of the CDR3 is 15 residues. The trim removed 4 bases at V and 3 bases at J, leaving 6 bases unmatched. The germline V gene has CDR1 LNHDA and CDR2 SQIVND (reference sequence). CDR3 protein: CASSTELAGVYEQYF. The CDR3 coding sequence is TGTGCCAGTAGTACAGAGCTAGCGGGAGTCTACGAGCAGTACTTC.

The chain couples TRBV2 to TRBJ2-1, with D perhaps matching TRBD1 (6 bases). Trimming left V 3 bases short and J 4 bases short, with 13 bases between. In germline, CDR1 is SNHLY, CDR2 FYNNEI. The CDR3 covers 15 residues. The CDR3 region is CASSDPEGGYNEQFF. In DNA, the CDR3 is TGTGCCAGCAGTGATCCGGAAGGGGGTTACAATGAGCAGTTCTTC.

V and J are TRBV6-5 and TRBJ1-4; the match to TRBD1 covers 8 bases. Germline V gives CDR1 MNHEY, CDR2 SVGAGI. The CDR3 sequence is 14 residues long. Losses at the gene ends were 5 bases for V and 7 bases for J; bases not matched to a gene: 6. CDR3 loop: CASSRQGTLEKLFF. Written as DNA, the CDR3 is TGTGCCAGCAGTAGACAGGGGACCCTTGAAAAACTGTTTTTT.

The chain employs TRBV19 and TRBJ1-5; possibly TRBD1 for D (6 bases). The CDR3 runs to 15 residues. Germline-derived CDR1 and CDR2 are LNHDA and SQIVND (reference sequence). V gave up 7 bases and J gave up 5 bases, with 18 bases separating them. For the CDR3, the DNA is TGTGCCAGTACGGACAGAGGGGGATTTGATCAGCCCCAGCATTTT. Protein sequence: CASTDRGGFDQPQHF.